The rows below give T cell receptor beta chains drawn from one sample of a study of CD8 T cells in Susac syndrome. TCRdb passed the immunoSEQ multiplex PCR reads through MiXCR, listing each CDR3 protein once. The table shows under 350,000 distinct CDR3 sequences, with about 90% occurring only once. Material: CD4+ T cells from PBMCs. Source of these receptors: a human donor with multiple sclerosis. The CDR3 runs from the conserved cysteine through the conserved F or W. A D gene is named only where the DNA matches it firmly. Size is stated for part of the rows, as once, few or many counts, or as a class when the clone is expanded.

clone_size d_call j_call v_call cdr3_nt cdr3_aa
- - TRBJ2-7 TRBV6-2/TRBV6-3 TGTGCCAGCAGAGACAGCTCCCGTGGCGAGCAGTACTTC CASRDSSRGEQYF
- - TRBJ1-2 TRBV5-4 TGTGCCAGCAGCGCTACGGACTATGGCTACACCTTC CASSATDYGYTF
- - TRBJ1-3 TRBV4-2 TGTGCCAGCAGCCAAGACTTCGGGGACACCATATATTTT CASSQDFGDTIYF
- TRBD2 TRBJ2-3 TRBV29-1 TGCAGCGCACCCGGGACAGGGACTAGCGGGGGGGCGGGAGATACGCAGTATTTT CSAPGTGTSGGAGDTQYF
once - TRBJ2-2 TRBV12-2 TGTGCAAGTCGCTTACGACTGAACACCGGGGAGCTGTTTTTT CASRLRLNTGELFF
- - TRBJ1-3 TRBV7-2 TGTGCCAGCAGCCGGTGGGCCGTCCGCTCTGGAAACACCATATATTTT CASSRWAVRSGNTIYF
- - TRBJ1-2 TRBV15 TGTGCCACCAGCAGAGATCGGGGGCAGGGATATGGCTACACCTTC CATSRDRGQGYGYTF
- - TRBJ1-4 TRBV18 TGTGCCAGCTCACCCTCCGGGGGGCCTAATGAAAAACTGTTTTTT CASSPSGGPNEKLFF
once - TRBJ2-1 TRBV6-1 TGTGCCAGCAGTGAAGGTACAGGGGAGGAGTTCTTC CASSEGTGEEFF
- - TRBJ2-1 TRBV9 TGTGCCAGCAGCCCACGGGGGGCGGATATTTCCTACAATGAGCAGTTCTTC CASSPRGADISYNEQFF
few - TRBJ1-1 TRBV12-3/TRBV12-4 TGTGCCAGCAGTCCAGCGGACAGACCGAACACTGAAGCTTTCTTT CASSPADRPNTEAFF
- - TRBJ2-5 TRBV5-1 TGCGCCAGCAGCAACCAGGGTCATGAAGAGACCCAGTACTTC CASSNQGHEETQYF
- TRBD2 TRBJ2-2 TRBV12-3/TRBV12-4 TGTGCCAGCAGTTTTCTTAGCGGGAGGGCCATCGGGGAGCTGTTTTTT CASSFLSGRAIGELFF
- TRBD2 TRBJ2-3 TRBV20-1 TGCAGTGCTCCCGGGACTAGCGGGGGGGACACGCAGTATTTT CSAPGTSGGDTQYF
few - TRBJ2-7 TRBV29-1 TGCAGCGTTGACGGGGGACGGTTTGACGAGCAGTACTTC CSVDGGRFDEQYF
- - TRBJ1-5 TRBV7-6 TGTGCCAGCAGCTTAGGGAGACAGTGGGATCGATATAGCAATCAGCCCCAGCATTTT CASSLGRQWDRYSNQPQHF
- - TRBJ2-5 TRBV2 TGTGCCAGCACCCCGGACGAGCAACAAGAGACCCAGTACTTC CASTPDEQQETQYF
- TRBD1 TRBJ2-2 TRBV23-1 TGCGCCAGCAGTCCACAGGGGGCTGGCGGGGAGCTGTTTTTT CASSPQGAGGELFF
once - TRBJ2-1 TRBV12-3/TRBV12-4 TGTGCCAGCAGTTTAGTCGGACAGAAGCACAATGAGCAGTTCTTC CASSLVGQKHNEQFF
- - TRBJ2-3 TRBV7-9 TGTGCCAGCAGCTTAATGGAGGGAACAGATACGCAGTATTTT CASSLMEGTDTQYF
- TRBD1 TRBJ1-1 TRBV18 TGTGCCAGCTCACCCGGGACAGGGGCACGCTACACTGAAGCTTTCTTT CASSPGTGARYTEAFF
- TRBD1 TRBJ2-7 TRBV20-1 TGCAGTGCTAGTCCGGGTACAGGGGGAACCTACGAGCAGTACTTC CSASPGTGGTYEQYF
- - TRBJ2-7 TRBV20-1 TGCAGTGCCAATAAGGGAGCCGCCAGCTACGAGCAGTACTTC CSANKGAASYEQYF